This T cell receptor beta chain came from a study of beta chain features in type 1 diabetes. Study in general: Sorted cells from all samples, numbering 100 million to 120 million, were examined. Overall study results and limits: Researchers report that Type 1 diabetes patients had moderately but significantly shorter TCRB CDR3s across all four CD4+ subsets. A greater similarity of naive, central memory and Treg TCRB repertoires was seen among patients than among healthy donors. These data did not resolve whether HLA type affects TCRB rearrangement.

Sequencing targeted expressed TCRB transcripts, as all isolated RNA had been reverse transcribed. Using immunoSEQ multiplex PCR, the repertoire was profiled, and TCRdb retains in-frame clones only, with some absent. The sample consists of some 400,000 clones, around 16% of them appearing once. On this clone itself: What it binds is unknown.

CDR3 length equals 16 residues. The germline gives CDR1 SGHTA, CDR2 FQGNSA. V was clipped by 5 bases and J by 5 bases, with 19 bases between them. The TCR comes from a woman under 30 in good health. The chain is built from TRBV7-2 and TRBJ1-5; D possibly corresponds to TRBD1 (5 bases). The material sequenced was naive CD4+ T cells from blood. This CDR3 is CASSPGGAGIDQPQHF. As DNA, the CDR3 is TGTGCCAGCAGCCCCGGGGGAGCGGGGATAGATCAGCCCCAGCATTTT. Variable domain in full (rest from reference TRBV7-2 and TRBJ1-5): GAGVSQSPSNKVTEKGKDVELRCDPISGHTALYWYRQSLGQGLEFLIYFQGNSAPDKSGLPSDRFSAERTGGSVSTLTIQRTQQEDSAVYLCASSPGGAGIDQPQHFGDGTRLSIL.